What follows describes a single T cell receptor (beta chain). The sample is drawn from a study of regulatory T cells in long-lasting Graves disease. iRepertoire HTBI primers and Arm-PCR of CDR3 regions built TCR beta libraries. TCRdb called the multiplex PCR reads again in MiXCR, with one record for every CDR3 protein. The table shows about 540,000 distinct CDR3 sequences, with roughly 12% occurring only once. Germline V gene data show CDR1 as KGHSH and CDR2 as LQKENI. The CDR3 has 13 residues. Trimming pared 6 bases from V and 4 bases from J, leaving 9 bases between. Time point in this sample: newly diagnosed GD, antithyroid drugs for less than 3 months. PBMC RNA was the source of the TCR library. Separately, the same data were catalogued under a study of T cells in Graves' hyperthyroidism and ophthalmopathy. That report notes: Blood samples included most of the expanded thyroid clonotypes exceeding 0.001.

The rearrangement uses TRBV18 and TRBJ2-2; D is uncertain. This receptor was taken from a man aged 25 to 40 with Graves disease. The sample here was peripheral blood mononuclear cells (PBMCs), taken at new diagnosis, from a patient treated with antithyroid drugs. In nucleotides, the CDR3 is TGTGCCAGCTCCCCTGTCGGCACCGGGGAGCTGTTTTTT. Protein sequence: CASSPVGTGELFF.